This paragraph covers one TCR beta chain sequence. The antigen this receptor binds is unknown. The record has no base qualities; no much larger clone is one base away. The cohort consisted of 670 or so healthy bone marrow donors. All cohort members were sampled while nominally healthy, although unrecorded immune exposures were likely present. The donor tested CMV seronegative, placing the donor among the 350 to 400 seronegative members of the cohort. Every donor gave a peripheral blood sample, and the peripheral blood mononuclear cells from that sample were used for TCR beta sequencing. The Qiagen DNeasy Blood Extraction Kit was used to extract genomic DNA from the blood cell samples. Libraries were prepared through the immunoSEQ multiplex PCR assay. A mixture of 60 forward primers for TCR Vbeta segments and 13 reverse primers for TCR Jbeta segments was used in the multiplex PCR. A multiplex PCR assay on genomic DNA amplified the CDR3 region of rearranged TCR beta genes. The Illumina HiSeq System was used to sequence the amplified TCR beta libraries as 87-base-pair reads. The study's own analysis went as follows. A later analysis counted approximately 74 million unique TCR beta chains across the 550 to 800 repertoires, and some 12 million of these chains were shared by at least two donors. Raw reads were error-corrected and collapsed into unique sequences with a nearest-neighbor algorithm that merged closely related sequences to remove PCR and sequencing errors. Alignment of CDR3 sequences to IMGT reference sequences was used to assign V, D and J gene segments. For a sequence to be retained, a match of at least six nucleotides to both a V gene segment and a J gene segment was required. A rearrangement was called productive if the CDR3 had no stop codons and remained in frame with V and J, and every other rearrangement was called non-productive. Following IMGT convention, CDR3 was defined as the stretch from the second conserved V-encoded cysteine to the conserved J-encoded phenylalanine. The earlier analysis of a few hundred of the donors excluded sequences that lacked an unambiguous match to a single V gene segment. An earlier analysis of several hundred of the donors called V segments functional above 56.7% productive rearrangements and segregating when the between-donor standard deviation exceeded 5%. To diagnose cytomegalovirus status from the catalog of TCR beta chain sequences, a statistical classification framework was built. A later analysis assigned V and J genes by comparing TCR nucleotide sequences with IMGT/GENE-DB human TR gene sequences. The TCRdist pipeline was used in a later analysis to assign CDR3 sequences and most-parsimonious VDJ recombination scenarios. In a later analysis, each TCR beta chain was defined by its CDR3 amino acid sequence together with its V-gene family, and reads lacking a unique V-gene family were excluded. To address suspected cross-contamination and a sequencing artifact, a later analysis removed approximately 590 highly shared, low-generation-probability nucleotide sequences. In a later analysis, a clonal expansion index for each public chain was calculated from normalized within-repertoire ranks of inferred template counts. A later analysis computed generation probabilities with a VDJ recombination model fitted to out-of-frame rearrangements, and checked the results against IGoR. In a later analysis, TCR-TCR, TCR-HLA and TCR-CMV co-occurrence was scored with hypergeometric tests, and a repertoire-size bias correction was applied to TCR pairs. False discovery rates were estimated in a later analysis by permuting HLA or CMV assignments 20 times. In a later analysis, co-occurring TCRs were grouped using DBSCAN, and TCRdist sequence similarity was added for clustering within HLA-allele-positive subsets. Co-occurrence clustering excluded repertoires with fewer than 30,000 or more than 120,000 public chains, plus five with anomalous nucleotide sharing. What TCRdb holds here is the immuneACCESS table cut down to in-frame rearrangements. Part of the clones is not present; checked against another copy, under half of the missing clones reflect an unresolved V gene, and the others are unexplained. The V and J calls and clone size come from that table; D and trimming were worked out from the DNA. The sample table contains about 140,000 clones; only one count was recorded for over 75% of them. Roughly 2.9% of the sample goes to the ten largest clones.

The entry originates in a study of cytomegalovirus exposure and HLA in healthy donors (dated by TCRdb to about 2017). Background for the entire study: According to an earlier analysis of a few hundred of the donors, 150 million to 200 million T cells yielded roughly 110 million unique TCR beta sequences and around 280 Gb of sequence data. An early release covering around 630 HLA-typed donors comprised about 300 gigabases of sequencing data and 65 million to 100 million unique TCR sequences. Of the approximately 400 genotyped donors, approximately 83% fell in the genetic ancestry cluster associated with self-reported Caucasian donors. The aim of the study was to test whether cataloging public T cell receptors could identify signatures of past pathogen exposure. The T cell repertoires of some 700 subjects were profiled by immunosequencing and related to cytomegalovirus serostatus. Besides the first cohort of roughly 660 subjects, a separate validation cohort made up of 90 to 150 different subjects was used. The study combined high-throughput TCR immunosequencing, statistical association of individual TCRs with disease status, and machine learning to predict cytomegalovirus infection status. A later analysis re-examined previously published TCR beta repertoires from about 670 donors and added high-resolution HLA genotyping to investigate patterns of TCR occurrence. Rather than using new phenotypic data, the later analysis identified candidate immune exposures from TCR beta sequences and from how often those sequences occurred across donors. An earlier analysis of around 540 of the donors applied high-throughput TCR beta sequencing to assess whether each TCR beta V gene segment acted as functional or pseudogenic. Donor age, sex, ethnicity and CMV serostatus were collected together with the repertoire data. In a later genetic analysis, genome-wide SNP genotypes for about 65% of the roughly 700 donors were used, and that subset was treated as a discovery cohort. All discovery cohort repertoires had been generated using a single sequencing platform. HLA typing covered class I and class II loci at four-digit resolution. Typing coverage differed by locus: A, B, C, DRB1 and DQB1 were typed in about 629-630 donors, DQA1 in about 500, DPA1 in 600 to 610, and DPB1 in about 450. Roughly 5 DR-DQ haplotypes were handled as single units for association and clustering because linkage in the cohort was strong. On average, around 240,000 unique TCR beta nucleotide sequences were sequenced per donor among 398 genotyped donors of the cohort, with roughly a sixth of those sequences being non-productive. General study outcomes and caveats: The study listed approximately 160 TCR beta chains as associated with cytomegalovirus. A later analysis found that HLA-associated TCR beta chains were more clonally expanded and had lower generation probabilities than equally common non-associated chains. At a false discovery rate of 0.05, a later analysis linked 16,951 TCR beta sequences to specific HLA alleles. When HLA alleles, especially DR and DQ, strongly co-occurred, attributing TCR associations to individual alleles was difficult. For the cohort, immune exposure information was limited to CMV serostatus. According to the authors, the approach could potentially be generalized to other disease states and immunological phenotypes. Because HLA typing was missing for some donors at each locus, association tests included only the typed subset. Correlated functional status among segregating V segments might reflect linkage disequilibrium, but an unknown experimental factor could not be ruled out. In a later genetic analysis, fewer N-insertions in productive TCRs were reported among donors in an Asian-associated ancestry cluster than the roughly 700-donor mean. A further reported finding was that TCR beta sequences accurately predicted the HLA-A and HLA-B alleles for most subjects in the first cohort. A later analysis found that TCR association rates varied across HLA loci, with DRB1 alleles showing the most associated TCRs and HLA-C alleles the fewest. An earlier analysis of approximately 590 of the donors showed that most TCR beta V segments appeared in productive rearrangements either about 90% or about 30% of the time, which broadly matched IMGT annotations. Most TCR sequences were observed very rarely across donors, whereas some public TCRs were present in many individuals. In this cohort, only TCR beta chains were sequenced, and detectable features were limited by the absence of alpha or paired-chain data. According to a later analysis, parvovirus B19, influenza, CMV and Epstein-Barr virus appeared linked to several top co-occurrence clusters. An association between a missense DCLRE1C variant and V-gene and J-gene trimming of TCR beta chains was found in a later genetic analysis and replicated in an independent cohort. Most CMV-associated TCR beta chains appeared to be HLA-restricted in a later analysis, and the HLA associations seemed to be driven largely by CMV exposure. The 87-base-pair reads could not distinguish some IMGT-functional V segments, including TRBV6-2 and TRBV6-3, so those segments were excluded. A cluster of highly shared sequence variants was judged likely to represent a technical artifact of the sequencing pipeline. The earlier analysis of some 540 of the donors excluded fewer than 20 rarely observed V segments, including chromosome 9 orphons, because counts were too low. Roughly uniform sequencing depth across donors was assumed in presence/absence analyses, although this assumption may not hold. A few of the identified cytomegalovirus-associated TCR beta chains were confirmed in vitro to be specific for cytomegalovirus antigens. Cytomegalovirus status was reported to be diagnosed by the classifier with high specificity and sensitivity in both the original and validation cohorts.

The CDR3 covers 18 residues, taking in both the cysteine and the phenylalanine. Only the CDR3 region is kept as DNA, spanning 54 bases read in frame from base 1. At the junction V is shortened by 3 bases and J by 3 bases; bases outside the gene matches: 8. The germline V gene yields MGHRA for CDR1 and YSYEKL for CDR2. The chain uses TRBV4-1 and TRBJ2-1; a stretch of 13 junction bases matches TRBD2. The sequencing sample was made of PBMCs. This receptor was obtained from a woman aged 25 to 39 in good health and CMV-seronegative. CDR3 reads: CASSHVPTSGRLYNEQFF. In nucleotide form, the sequence is TGCGCCAGCAGCCACGTACCGACTAGCGGGAGGCTCTACAATGAGCAGTTCTTC.